Listed below are T cell receptor beta chains from one sample, sequenced in a study of post-analysis software for immune sequencing data. MiXCR was run by TCRdb on the PCR reads, yielding one entry per CDR3 protein. Found here are about 820,000 distinct CDR3 sequences, approximately 50% of them singletons; the top ten hold approximately 4.3%. Sequenced sample: blood. The receptor source for this set is a girl between 5 and 17 years old with multiple sclerosis. Both conserved end residues are part of each CDR3. A D gene is named only where the DNA matches it firmly. Clone size is stated in some rows and not others, as once, few, many or a class when expanded.

-	TRBV5-6	-	TRBJ2-5	CASSLVTRGETQYF	TGTGCCAGCAGCTTGGTGACTAGGGGAGAGACCCAGTACTTC
-	TRBV7-3	few	TRBJ2-3	CASSLGPVPRQDTQYF	TGTGCCAGCAGCTTAGGGCCAGTCCCGCGGCAAGATACGCAGTATTTT
TRBD1	TRBV10-2	few	TRBJ1-6	CASSVPGQGNSPLHF	TGCGCCAGCAGTGTGCCGGGACAGGGTAATTCACCCCTCCACTTT
-	TRBV27	-	TRBJ2-5	CASRLSPLGEVETQYF	TGTGCCAGCAGATTATCTCCCCTAGGTGAAGTGGAGACCCAGTACTTC
-	TRBV30	-	TRBJ2-7	CAWSGAKPTLYEQYF	TGTGCCTGGAGTGGGGCCAAGCCGACGTTATACGAGCAGTACTTC
-	TRBV29-1	-	TRBJ2-1	CSAKNFLGSSNEQFF	TGCAGCGCCAAAAACTTCCTCGGCAGCAGCAATGAGCAGTTCTTC
-	TRBV12-3/TRBV12-4	-	TRBJ1-2	CASSLFRGGGYTF	TGTGCCAGCAGTTTATTCAGGGGAGGAGGCTACACCTTC
TRBD2	TRBV11-1	few	TRBJ2-3	CASSSGGGSMTDTQYF	TGTGCCAGCAGCTCGGGCGGCGGGAGTATGACAGATACGCAGTATTTT
-	TRBV6-5	few	TRBJ2-7	CASSVGHSYEQYF	TGTGCCAGCAGCGTGGGACACTCCTACGAGCAGTACTTC
-	TRBV29-1	few	TRBJ2-5	CSVERNLQETQYF	TGCAGCGTAGAACGGAATCTCCAAGAGACCCAGTACTTC
TRBD1	TRBV9	few	TRBJ2-7	CASSVSRNRGKPYEQYF	TGTGCCAGCAGCGTAAGTCGGAACAGGGGAAAGCCCTACGAGCAGTACTTC
TRBD1	TRBV7-8	few	TRBJ2-3	CASSLATGGSIYSTDTQYF	TGTGCCAGCAGCTTAGCCACAGGGGGCAGTATCTATTCCACAGATACGCAGTATTTT
TRBD1	TRBV3-1	once	TRBJ2-7	CASSSKADRGPYEQYF	TGTGCCAGCAGCTCTAAGGCGGACAGGGGACCCTACGAGCAGTACTTC
-	TRBV7-3	once	TRBJ2-1	CASSSGPYYNEQFF	TGTGCCAGCAGCTCGGGACCCTACTACAATGAGCAGTTCTTC
-	TRBV29-1	-	TRBJ1-2	CSVGRDIANYGYTF	TGCAGCGTCGGCCGGGACATAGCTAACTATGGCTACACCTTC
-	TRBV7-6	-	TRBJ2-7	CASSLGPLVEQYF	TGTGCCAGCAGCTTGGGCCCCCTTGTGGAGCAGTACTTC
TRBD2	TRBV12-3/TRBV12-4	-	TRBJ2-3	CASSRGTGGLIRTDTRYF	TGTGCCAGCAGTCGCGGGACGGGGGGACTTATTCGCACAGATACGCGGTATTTT
-	TRBV21-1	-	TRBJ2-7	CASSKEDRVAYEQYF	TGTGCCAGCAGCAAAGAGGACAGGGTAGCCTACGAGCAGTACTTC
TRBD1	TRBV6-5	few	TRBJ1-2	CASSYTGQGYGYTF	TGTGCCAGCAGTTACACCGGACAGGGCTATGGCTACACCTTC
-	TRBV12-3/TRBV12-4	once	TRBJ1-2	CASRGMDYGYTF	TGTGCCAGCAGAGGGATGGACTATGGCTACACCTTC
-	TRBV5-1	few	TRBJ2-5	CASSLQPGETQYF	TGCGCCAGCAGCTTGCAGCCCGGGGAGACCCAGTACTTC
-	TRBV20-1	-	TRBJ2-5	CSAVDRAGTQYF	TGCAGTGCTGTGGACCGCGCAGGGACCCAGTACTTC
-	TRBV4-1	few	TRBJ2-7	CASSLATRQGDSYEQYF	TGCGCCAGCAGCCTCGCCACTCGGCAGGGCGATTCCTACGAGCAGTACTTC
TRBD1	TRBV29-1	few	TRBJ1-1	CSVKRQGVNTEAFF	TGCAGCGTTAAGCGACAGGGGGTGAACACTGAAGCTTTCTTT
-	TRBV27	-	TRBJ1-2	CASSLAGRKLYGYTF	TGTGCCAGCAGTTTAGCCGGACGCAAGCTCTATGGCTACACCTTC
-	TRBV5-1	-	TRBJ2-7	CASSFIVGLLGSYEQYF	TGCGCCAGCAGCTTTATTGTGGGGTTGTTGGGGTCCTACGAGCAGTACTTC
TRBD1	TRBV10-3	-	TRBJ2-7	CAISESRDRGWDEQYF	TGTGCCATCAGTGAGTCGAGGGACAGGGGCTGGGACGAGCAGTACTTC
TRBD1	TRBV12-3/TRBV12-4	few	TRBJ2-1	CASSLAGTAYNEQFF	TGTGCCAGCAGTTTAGCGGGGACAGCGTACAATGAGCAGTTCTTC
TRBD2	TRBV10-3	-	TRBJ2-3	CASYKPGLADFPSTDTQYF	TGTGCCTCCTATAAGCCGGGACTAGCGGACTTCCCTAGCACAGATACGCAGTATTTT
TRBD2	TRBV7-3	-	TRBJ2-1	CASSTSLAGDKFGERFF	TGTGCCAGCAGCACCTCCCTAGCGGGAGATAAGTTCGGCGAGCGGTTCTTC
-	TRBV6-1	-	TRBJ2-4	CASSETAKNIQYF	TGTGCCAGCAGTGAGACAGCCAAAAACATTCAGTACTTC
-	TRBV11-2	few	TRBJ2-6	CASSPGVSGANVLTF	TGTGCCAGCAGCCCAGGGGTCTCTGGGGCCAACGTCCTGACTTTC
TRBD2	TRBV6-1	-	TRBJ2-7	CASTERGVTYERYF	TGTGCCAGCACCGAGCGGGGGGTCACCTACGAGCGGTACTTC
TRBD1	TRBV5-1	-	TRBJ1-5	CASSATDREQPQHF	TGCGCCAGCAGCGCTACGGACAGGGAGCAGCCCCAGCATTTT
TRBD1	TRBV7-9	-	TRBJ2-5	CASSFRDREETQYF	TGTGCCAGCAGCTTTCGGGACAGGGAAGAGACCCAGTACTTC
TRBD2	TRBV7-9	-	TRBJ2-7	CASSPPPGLAQPYEQYF	TGTGCCAGCAGCCCGCCCCCGGGACTAGCCCAACCCTACGAGCAGTACTTC
TRBD1	TRBV29-1	few	TRBJ2-7	CSAGQGGFNEQYF	TGCAGCGCGGGACAGGGAGGGTTCAACGAGCAGTACTTC
-	TRBV18	few	TRBJ2-5	CASSPIDEGETQYF	TGTGCCAGCTCACCCATCGACGAGGGAGAGACCCAGTACTTC
TRBD2	TRBV15	few	TRBJ2-5	CATRRGLQETQYF	TGTGCCACCAGGCGGGGGTTACAAGAGACCCAGTACTTC
-	TRBV29-1	-	TRBJ2-1	CSVHGLHNEQFF	TGCAGCGTCCACGGACTCCACAATGAGCAGTTCTTC
TRBD1	TRBV7-6	few	TRBJ2-7	CASSSTIYRQGTYEQYF	TGTGCCAGCAGCTCCACAATTTATCGACAGGGTACCTACGAGCAGTACTTC
-	TRBV20-1	-	TRBJ2-1	CSARRGAKVGEQFF	TGCAGTGCTAGGAGGGGCGCCAAGGTTGGAGAGCAGTTCTTC
-	TRBV29-1	few	TRBJ2-1	CSVDKLGKPYNEQFF	TGCAGCGTTGACAAGCTAGGGAAGCCCTACAATGAGCAGTTCTTC
-	TRBV12-3/TRBV12-4	-	TRBJ1-2	CASSSSSVRGGYGYTF	TGTGCCAGCAGTTCCTCATCCGTCAGGGGAGGCTATGGCTACACCTTC
TRBD1	TRBV14	-	TRBJ1-2	CASSPRGQELYGYTF	TGTGCCAGCAGCCCCCGCGGACAGGAACTCTATGGCTACACCTTC
TRBD1	TRBV20-1	few	TRBJ2-7	CSARGIKGQGIYEQYF	TGCAGTGCTAGAGGTATTAAGGGACAGGGAATCTACGAGCAGTACTTC
-	TRBV6-1	-	TRBJ1-1	CASGRRNTEAFF	TGTGCCAGCGGTCGTAGGAACACTGAAGCTTTCTTT
TRBD1	TRBV12-3/TRBV12-4	-	TRBJ2-6	CASSRTGFGANVLTF	TGTGCCAGCAGCAGGACAGGGTTCGGGGCCAACGTCCTGACTTTC
-	TRBV3-1	few	TRBJ2-5	CASSQGDWTQYF	TGTGCCAGCAGCCAAGGTGATTGGACCCAGTACTTC
-	TRBV5-1	-	TRBJ2-1	CASSLVPGGVFNEQFF	TGCGCCAGCAGCTTGGTACCTGGCGGGGTCTTCAATGAGCAGTTCTTC